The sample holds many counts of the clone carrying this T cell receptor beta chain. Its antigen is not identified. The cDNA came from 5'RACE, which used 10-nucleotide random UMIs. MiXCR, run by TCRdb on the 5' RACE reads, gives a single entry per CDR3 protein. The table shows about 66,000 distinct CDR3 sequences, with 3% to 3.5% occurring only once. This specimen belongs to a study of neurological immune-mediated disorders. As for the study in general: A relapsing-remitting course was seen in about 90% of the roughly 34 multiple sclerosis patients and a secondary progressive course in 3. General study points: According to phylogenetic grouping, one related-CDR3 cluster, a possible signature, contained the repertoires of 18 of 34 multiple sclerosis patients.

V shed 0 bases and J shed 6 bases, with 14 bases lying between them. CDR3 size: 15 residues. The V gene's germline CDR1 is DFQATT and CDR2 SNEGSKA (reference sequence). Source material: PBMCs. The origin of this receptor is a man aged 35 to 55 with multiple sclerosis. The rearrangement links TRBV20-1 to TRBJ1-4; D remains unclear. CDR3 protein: CSARDDLGNDEKLFF. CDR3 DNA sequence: TGCAGTGCTAGAGATGATTTAGGGAACGATGAAAAACTGTTTTTT.